The TCR beta chain under discussion was sequenced for a study of T cell responses to AZD1222 COVID-19 vaccine. Study overall: Pooling was applied to second doses at about 4 or about 12 weeks.

Study-wide results and limits: Baseline antibody screening turned up just a handful of seropositive AZD1222 recipients. Sampling that yielded the repertoires occurred only after the peak T cell response.

Here immunoSEQ multiplex PCR was the method, and the copy in TCRdb shows in-frame clones only, minus some. Of about 100,000 clones listed, roughly 90% are singletons. The CDR3 covers 14 residues. The germline CDR1 and CDR2 sequences are KGHSH and LQKENI. V was pared by 9 bases and J by 2 bases, with 16 bases between. Notes on this clone: Its target is unknown.

The TCR was taken from an adult in good health. Sequences were derived from peripheral blood, sampled on day 0 of AZD1222 vaccination. The chain is built from TRBV18 and TRBJ1-2, with D maybe TRBD1 (6 bases). The CDR3 protein is CASSRGSINYGYTF. The CDR3 DNA reads as TGTGCCAGTTCCAGGGGCTCGATCAACTATGGCTACACCTTC.